The entry below gives a single TCR beta chain sequence along with its context. Its specificity is not known. CDR1 is LNHDA and CDR2 is SQIVND in the germline V gene (reference sequence). V shed 1 base and J shed 2 bases, with 11 bases lying between them. This CDR3 comprises 15 residues. The sample comes from a study of T-cell reconstitution after alpha-beta-depleted transplantation in children. TCRbeta library preparation incorporated unique molecular identifiers. TCRdb itself ran the PCR reads through MiXCR, one entry per CDR3 protein. The sample holds about 58,000 distinct CDR3 sequences, 40% to 45% seen once. Study results and limitations: T-cell numbers and diversity one year post-transplant derived largely from freshly generated T cells. It was surviving recipient T cells and thymic progenitors that gave some patients high TCRbeta diversity at day 60.

This TCR derives from a male patient aged 10 to 17 who had a stem cell transplant for acute lymphoblastic leukemia, so the T cells may come from the graft donor. The chain is built from TRBV19 and TRBJ2-5; D gene unclear. The specimen was PBMCs, mostly from graft donor cells, collected 360 days after TCRalphabeta/CD19-depleted stem cell transplant. CDR3 bases: TGTGCCAGTAGTATAGGGGTCTACTCTCAAGAGACCCAGTACTTC. Protein product: CASSIGVYSQETQYF.